This record concerns one T cell receptor beta chain sequence. Its antigen is currently not known. No much larger clonotype is one base removed from it; base qualities were not supplied. Looking up the germline V gene yields CDR1 MNHEY and CDR2 SVGAGI. The junction shows trimming of 7 bases on V and 6 bases on J, plus 10 bases between the germline ends. Inclusive of the bounding cysteine and phenylalanine, the CDR3 is 12 residues long. The only DNA kept is the CDR3, 36 bases in frame from the first base. These data belong to a study of CD8 T cell repertoires and HIV-1 epitope variants (dated by TCRdb to the early 2020s). With regard to the full study: In separate culture wells, T cells were stimulated with each of twenty-five peptides that represented autologous and known Gag and Nef epitope variants. Among the control conditions were a peptide pool of CMV, EBV and flu, the Ebola AY9 epitope serving as a negative control, and a well with no peptide. The epitopes tested were three Gag epitope families plus Nef HW9 and YT9. T cells were enriched using the EasySep Human T Cell Enrichment Kit and were co-cultured with equal numbers of autologous T cell-negative cells serving as antigen-presenting cells. Cultures were maintained for 10 days in IMDM with gentamicin, and half-media changes adding IL-2, IL-7 and IL-15 were performed on days 3 and 7. An aliquot of 1M T cells was saved as an uncultured baseline condition, separate from the roughly 80 T cell cultures. A total of around 83 T cell cultures were run, with each culture condition performed in triplicate except for one peptide, which was performed in duplicate. The study at large found these results: The study identified fewer than 10 antigen-specific TCR beta clonotypes, 5 or 6 of which appeared to be cross-reactive for autologous or known escape epitope variants. The assay could identify only TCR beta chains and pointed to proliferation in response to antigen, not to T cell function or cytokine profile. About 5 clonotypes recognized the Nef KF9 family and one the HW9 family, with no responses to the TAALDMSHF plasma variant.

The EasySep Human CD8+ T Cell Enrichment Kit was used on day 10 to isolate CD8+ T cells from every culture. Sequencing of TCR beta CDR3 regions was done on the immunoSEQ platform at survey depth. The QIAamp DNA micro kit was used to extract genomic DNA from every cultured and uncultured CD8+ T cell population. The paper's processing steps were these. Samples with under 5,000 productive reads were excluded, and this exclusion removed about 6.5% of the roughly 75 HIV peptide-stimulated cultures. Sequences were trimmed to CDR3 by a MANAFEST web app, and nonproductive sequences, CDR3s under 5 amino acids, and sequences not starting with C or ending with F/W were removed. Clonotypes were classified as antigen-specific only if expansion was observed in at least 2 of 3 replicates versus the no-peptide control at FDR 0.01, only within one epitope family. A frequency at least fivefold higher than in wells stimulated with peptides from other epitope families was additionally required for specific clonotypes. Here the immuneACCESS table is served through TCRdb, limited to in-frame sequences with V and J called. Missing clones are a known gap in these copies; in checked studies unresolved V genes cover under half, and the rest lacks a known reason. That table gives V, J and clone size, and the DNA gave D and trimming. This sample gives about 5,000 clones in total; roughly 73% of them show up just once. The leading ten clones occupy 35% to 50% of the sample.

Recombination joined TRBV6-5 with TRBJ2-1, with an unclear D gene assignment. Sequenced material: cultured CD8+ T cells derived from PBMCs. The sequence derives from a male donor with HIV. The DNA reads TGTGCCAGCATTACAGAAAGCAATGAGCAGTTCTTC. The translation is CASITESNEQFF.